The 23 T cell receptor delta chains listed next were all sequenced from one sample in a study of gamma-delta T cells after stem cell transplantation. TCRdb reapplied CATT to the RT-PCR reads. The table includes approximately 2,600 delta-chain clones, roughly 21% detected once. The sequencing input was gamma-delta T cells. These receptors originate from a human donor. It is not recorded whose cells these are; they may come from a transplant donor.

Note on this clone: One base away lies a much larger clone, so this may be a sequencing read error. The sample has other DNA sequences that encode this CDR3 too. The chain recombines TRDV3 with TRDJ1, with 10 positions matching TRDD3. The V segment lost 4 bases and the J segment 3 bases; nucleotides outside the gene matches: 17. CDR3 length equals 17 residues. Germline V gene sequence: CDR1 TVYSNPD, CDR2 GDNSRS (reference sequence). CDR3 nucleotides: TGTGCCTCAGGCTACGGGTACGGGGGGATACGAGCCGATAAACTCATCTTT. This encodes CASGYGYGGIRADKLIF.

By share, this clone counts as medium-sized. The chain joins TRDV2 to TRDJ1, with 9 bases aligning to TRDD3. J gave up 6 bases and V 3 bases, and 7 bases lay outside the gene matches. The CDR3 spans 14 residues. Germline V gene data show CDR1 as GEAIGNYY and CDR2 as EKD. In DNA, the CDR3 is TGTGCCTGTGACCCCGTACTGGGGGACAATAAACTCATCTTT. Its translation is CACDPVLGDNKLIF.

This clone is categorized as medium-sized (0.01 to 0.1%). This sample also contains other DNA sequences that code for the same CDR3. V and J are TRDV1 and TRDJ1; 10 bases agree with TRDD3. The junction had 35 bases not matched to a gene; V was cut back by 4 bases and J by 0 bases. This CDR3 has 26 amino acids. Germline values: CDR1 TSWWSYY, CDR2 QGS. CDR3 residues: CALGGRELPFALLGDPDHQYTDKLIF. CDR3 nucleotide sequence: TGTGCTCTTGGGGGAAGGGAACTCCCCTTCGCTCTACTGGGGGATCCCGATCATCAGTACACCGATAAACTCATCTTT.

This clone appeared a few times. This sequence may be a read error, since a much larger clone differs from it by one base. V and J are TRDV2 and TRDJ1, with TRDD3 matching 7 bases. CDR3 length equals 15 residues. Looked up from germline, CDR1 is GEAIGNYY and CDR2 is EKD. CDR3 sequence: CACVTLGITTDKLIF. DNA for the CDR3: TGTGCCTGTGTCACCCTGGGGATAACAACCGATAAACTCATCTTT.

This clone was detected only once. V and J are TRDV2 and TRDJ1; TRDD3 agrees at 12 bases. Germline V gene data show CDR1 as GEAIGNYY and CDR2 as EKD. V shed 1 base and J 0 bases; nucleotides not matched to a gene: 14. The CDR3 loop spans 20 amino acids. The CDR3 loop is CACDTLLGDTRYFYTDKLIF. CDR3 nucleotides: TGTGCCTGTGACACTTTACTGGGGGATACACGCTACTTCTACACCGATAAACTCATCTTT.

This clone was seen just once. The TCRdb protein, from a much larger clone, departs from this DNA's translation at residue 14, likely by read error; the protein shown derives from the DNA. The gene calls are TRDV2 and TRDJ1, with 7 bases lining up with TRDD3. The CDR3 has 17 amino acids. Germline V gene lookup returns CDR1 GEAIGNYY and CDR2 EKD. The CDR3 is CACDTLGGRIKGDNLIF. CDR3 nucleotides: TGTGCCTGTGACACCCTGGGGGGCCGGATTAAGGGCGATAACCTCATCTTT.

Only a few counts were recorded for this clone. The TCRdb protein, from a much larger clone, departs from this DNA's translation at residue 10, likely by read error; the protein shown derives from the DNA. The CDR3 region is CACDTLRIRSDKLIF. In nucleotides, the CDR3 is TGTGCCTGTGACACCCTGCGGATCCGGAGCGATAAACTCATCTTT. The gene calls are TRDV2 and TRDJ1; D is uncertain. The germline V and J ends were trimmed by 0 bases and 4 bases, with 14 bases remaining between them. Germline V gene data show CDR1 as GEAIGNYY and CDR2 as EKD. This CDR3 region has 15 residues.

Judged by abundance, this clone is medium-sized. V is TRDV2 and J is TRDJ1, with D uncertain. V lost 0 bases to trimming and J lost 5 bases, with 18 bases between them. The V gene's germline CDR1 is GEAIGNYY and CDR2 EKD. The CDR3 has 16 amino acids. DNA for the CDR3: TGTGCCTGTGACACCGTCTCAGCGGAACCCAGGGATAAACTCATCTTT. Its translation is CACDTVSAEPRDKLIF.

Only a few counts were recorded for this clone. This sequence may be a read error, since a much larger clone differs from it by one base. The chain employs TRDV2 and TRDJ3; 11 nucleotides align to TRDD3. This CDR3 spans 20 amino acids. From germline, CDR1 is GEAIGNYY and CDR2 EKD. The V gene end was trimmed by 1 base and the J gene end by 2 bases; junction bases not matched to a gene: 9. For the CDR3, the DNA is TGTGCCTGTGACACTGTACTGGGGGATATGACGGCCTGGGACACCCGACAGATGTTTTTC. This codes for CACDTVLGDMTAWDTRQMFF.

This rearrangement joins TRDV1 to TRDJ1, with 12 positions matching TRDD3. The CDR3 length is 20 residues. Germline V gene sequence: CDR1 TSWWSYY, CDR2 QGS. Trimming at V came to 3 bases and at J to 2 bases, leaving 16 bases not matched to a gene. Written as DNA, the CDR3 is TGTGCTCTTGGGGAGCCTCGAAGGAGCCTGGGGGATACGGGTACCGATAAACTCATCTTT. This gives the protein CALGEPRRSLGDTGTDKLIF.

In regard to this clone: A far bigger clonotype differs at one base, so this is likely a read error. Other DNA sequences in the sample encode the same CDR3. The chain is built from TRDV2 and TRDJ1; tentatively, D is TRDD3 (6 bases). The CDR3 spans 17 residues. V was trimmed by 3 bases and J by 2 bases, leaving 21 bases between them. Germline V lookup: CDR1 GEAIGNYY, CDR2 EKD. The DNA for the CDR3 is TGTGCCTGTGACGCTTTACTGGGAGATACGCGGACCGATAAACTCATCTTT. Translation: CACDALLGDTRTDKLIF.

Remarks on this clone: The TCRdb protein comes from a much larger clone and disagrees with this DNA's translation at residue 13, likely due to a read error; the protein given here is derived from the DNA. Here the CDR3 DNA reads TGTGCCTGTGACTCACTGGGACAACTAGGGTACACCGCTAAACTCATCTTT. Protein sequence: CACDSLGQLGYTAKLIF. The chain has TRDV2 and TRDJ1, with D tentatively TRDD3 (6 bases). CDR1 GEAIGNYY and CDR2 EKD come from the germline V gene. The CDR3 runs to 17 residues.

By proportion, this clone is large. Other DNA sequences from this sample encode an identical CDR3 as well. The V gene is TRDV1, the J gene TRDJ4, with a weak D call TRDD3 (5 bases). CDR3 length: 21 residues. V lost 4 bases and J 0 bases, leaving 33 bases between the germline ends. In germline, CDR1 is TSWWSYY, CDR2 QGS. The CDR3 is CALGARHYLAQRGPHPRPLIF. In nucleotides, the CDR3 is TGTGCTCTTGGGGCCCGGCACTACCTAGCTCAGAGGGGGCCCCACCCCAGACCCCTGATCTTT.

The chain couples TRDV2 to TRDJ1; 8 bases line up with TRDD3. V trimming: 3 bases; J trimming: 8 bases; junction bases outside the gene matches: 10. CDR1 is GEAIGNYY and CDR2 is EKD in the germline V gene. The CDR3 is 14 residues long. DNA for the CDR3: TGTGCCTGTGACGCCCTGGGGGAAGAAATCAAACTCATCTTT. Residues: CACDALGEEIKLIF.

As concerns this clone: This may be a read error: a much more frequent sequence differs by one nucleotide. The same CDR3 can be traced to other DNA sequences in this sample. The chain has TRDV2 and TRDJ1; D not certain. The CDR3 is 17 amino acids. Germline CDR1 and CDR2: GEAIGNYY and EKD. The CDR3 DNA reads TGTGCCTGCGACACCGCCGAGAACCCGCGCCGAGGCGATAAACTCATCTTT. It yields the protein CACDTAENPRRGDKLIF.

Comments on this clone: One base away lies a much larger clone, so this may be a sequencing read error. Other DNA sequences in this sample translate to the same CDR3. This chain connects TRDV2 to TRDJ1, with D perhaps matching TRDD3 (5 bases). Trimming left V 4 bases short and J 0 bases short, with 14 bases between. From germline, CDR1 is GEAIGNYY and CDR2 EKD. The length of the CDR3 is 15 residues. The CDR3 DNA reads TGTGCCTGTGATGCCCTTGGGGAGGACACCGATAAACTCATCTTT. It encodes CACDALGEDTDKLIF.

This clone was detected a few times. TCRdb records a much larger clone's protein for this DNA, with a difference at residue 5 that likely arises from a read error; the protein given is the translation of the DNA. The chain employs TRDV2 and TRDJ1, with D possibly being TRDD3 (5 bases). The CDR3 covers 15 residues. Germline-derived CDR1 and CDR2 are GEAIGNYY and EKD. Trimming pared 3 bases from V and 2 bases from J, leaving 15 bases between. The CDR3: CACDDVLAKTDKLIF. As DNA, the CDR3 is TGTGCCTGTGACGACGTACTGGCGAAAACCGATAAACTCATCTTT.

A note on this clone: Given a far larger clone just one base away, this is likely a sequencing read error. Other nucleotide sequences in the sample specify the same CDR3. This chain links TRDV2 with TRDJ1; 8 bases match TRDD3. Germline CDR1 and CDR2: GEAIGNYY and EKD. The CDR3 has 17 residues. V was clipped by 4 bases and J by 1 base; unmatched bases: 13. CDR3 residues: CACDQLGDTGSTDKLIF. CDR3 bases: TGTGCCTGTGATCAACTAGGGGATACAGGCTCCACCGATAAACTCATCTTT.

This clone is labeled medium-sized (0.01 to 0.1%). The rearrangement uses TRDV2 and TRDJ1; 8 bases align to TRDD3. The germline CDR1 and CDR2 sequences are GEAIGNYY and EKD. This CDR3 region has 22 residues. The V gene end was trimmed by 0 bases and the J gene end by 0 bases; junction bases not matched to a gene: 23. The CDR3: CACDTVPLTGGPEGPYTDKLIF. For the CDR3, the DNA is TGTGCCTGTGACACCGTTCCCCTTACTGGGGGCCCGGAGGGCCCTTACACCGATAAACTCATCTTT.

A word on this clone: TCRdb shows a much larger clone's protein in place of this DNA's translation, and the two differ at residue 15, likely through a read error; the protein shown is translated from the DNA. Other DNA sequences in this specimen translate into the identical CDR3. The rearrangement joins TRDV2 to TRDJ3, with a weak D call TRDD3 (5 bases). The CDR3 consists of 17 residues. Germline assignment: CDR1 GEAIGNYY and CDR2 EKD. The CDR3 bases are TGTGCCTGTGACACCGTGGAGGGCTCCTGGGACACCCGACAGTTGTTTTTC. Its protein product is CACDTVEGSWDTRQLFF.

There are a few counts of this clone. Since a far larger clone is one base different, this is likely a read error. J is TRDJ1 and V is TRDV2, with 12 bases identical to TRDD3. The CDR3 is 17 amino acids. Germline V gene sequence: CDR1 GEAIGNYY, CDR2 EKD. The CDR3, as DNA: TGTGCCTGTGACACGCTGAAACTGGGGGATACCGACGATAAATTCATCTTT. Protein sequence: CACDTLKLGDTDDKFIF.

This clone is classed as medium-sized. The rearrangement links TRDV2 to TRDJ1; 13 positions agree with TRDD3. CDR3 length equals 19 residues. Per germline, CDR1 GEAIGNYY and CDR2 EKD. With 3 bases clipped from V and 5 bases from J, the junction kept 17 bases outside the gene matches. The CDR3 nucleotides are TGTGCCTGTGACGCCGTACTGGGGGATACGCGTCCGGATAAGGATAAACTCATCTTT. Translating gives CACDAVLGDTRPDKDKLIF.

The table lists this clone with a few counts. This rearrangement joins TRDV2 to TRDJ1; 9 nucleotides align to TRDD3. Germline trimming cut 0 bases from V and 1 base from J; bases unmatched to any gene: 11. There are 18 residues in the CDR3. The germline V gene has CDR1 GEAIGNYY and CDR2 EKD. As DNA, the CDR3 is TGTGCCTGTGACACCGTAACTGGGGGACCCACGGGCACCGATAAACTCATCTTT. It codes for CACDTVTGGPTGTDKLIF.